The 27 T cell receptor beta chains below all came from one sample that was sequenced in a study of T cell clonotyping in hematopoietic cell transplantation. The table came from immunoSEQ multiplex PCR; TCRdb's copy has only in-frame clones and leaves some out. Of approximately 25,000 clones listed, nearly 97% are singletons. Sequenced material: peripheral blood mononuclear cells. These TCRs come from a man aged 50-59 years in good health. Some clones in this sample may be carry-over from other donors' samples.

The chain has TRBV9 and TRBJ2-7, with D maybe TRBD1 (7 bases). This CDR3 comprises 14 residues. V shed 0 bases and J shed 2 bases, with 9 bases lying between them. Germline V gene sequence: CDR1 SGDLS, CDR2 YYNGEE. CDR3 in amino acids: CASSVAGGTYEQYF. DNA of the CDR3: TGTGCCAGCAGCGTAGCAGGGGGGACCTACGAGCAGTACTTC.

The CDR3 DNA sequence: TGTGCCAGCAGTTCATCTCGGAGAGACTTGAACACTGAAGCTTTCTTT. Its translation: CASSSSRRDLNTEAFF. J is TRBJ1-1 and V is TRBV27; no clear D gene. The CDR3 runs 16 residues. V was pared by 4 bases and J by 0 bases, with 15 bases between. In germline, CDR1 is MNHEY, CDR2 SMNVEV (reference sequence).

The chain carries TRBV9 and TRBJ1-1; no definite D call. CDR1 and CDR2 (germline): SGDLS, YYNGEE. The length of the CDR3 is 13 residues. Between the trimmed V and J ends, which lost 1 base and 6 bases, there was a span of 10 bases. The CDR3 loop is CASSVISGSEAFF. CDR3 sequence (DNA): TGTGCCAGCAGCGTAATTTCCGGCTCTGAAGCTTTCTTT.

The chain is built from TRBV10-3 and TRBJ2-5; D remains ambiguous. The length of the CDR3 is 14 residues. Germline-derived CDR1 and CDR2 are ENHRY and SYGVKD. V lost 2 bases and J 0 bases, leaving 7 bases between the germline ends. The CDR3, as DNA: TGTGCCATCAGTGAGCTACAGTACCAAGAGACCCAGTACTTC. It is translated as CAISELQYQETQYF.

This sequence joins TRBV30 and TRBJ1-6, with a tentative D call TRBD1 (5 bases). Trimming pared 4 bases from V and 7 bases from J, leaving 17 bases between. The V gene's germline CDR1 is GTSNPN and CDR2 SVGIG (reference sequence). The CDR3 sequence is 15 residues long. The CDR3 DNA reads as TGTGCCTGGAACAAAATCGGGCAGGGCAATTCACCCCTCCACTTT. Translating gives CAWNKIGQGNSPLHF.

This chain uses TRBV19 with TRBJ1-2, with 7 bases matching TRBD1. CDR3 length: 14 residues. CDR1 is LNHDA, CDR2 SQIVND, per germline (reference sequence). V lost 11 bases to trimming and J lost 1 base; unmatched junction nucleotides: 10. The CDR3 sequence: CAGQKAGGNYGYTF. Written as DNA, the CDR3 is TGTGCCGGCCAAAAGGCAGGGGGTAACTATGGCTACACCTTC.

The genes are TRBV10-3 and TRBJ2-1; 12 bases match TRBD2. The CDR3 has 18 residues. The V and J ends lost 2 bases and 6 bases, in that order; junction bases with no gene match: 11. CDR1 and CDR2 from the germline V gene are ENHRY and SYGVKD. CDR3 nucleotides: TGTGCCATCAGTGAGACTCGCCCTAGCGGGGGGGATAGCAATGAGCAGTTCTTC. It yields the protein CAISETRPSGGDSNEQFF.

For the CDR3, the DNA is TGTGTCCCCCGGGGGACCCCTAACTATGGCTACACCTTC. This translates into CVPRGTPNYGYTF. The chain employs TRBV7-5 and TRBJ1-2. TRBV7-5 is termed a pseudogene. CDR3 length: 13 residues.

The V gene is TRBV9, the J gene TRBJ1-1; D unclear. Trimming pared 4 bases from V and 8 bases from J, leaving 18 bases between. The CDR3 contains 14 residues. Germline V CDR1 and CDR2: SGDLS, YYNGEE. The CDR3 DNA is TGTGCCAGCAGCTCCCGGTTAGTGAAAGGGGAAGCTTTCTTT. Residues: CASSSRLVKGEAFF.

V gene TRBV4-1 combines with J gene TRBJ1-5, with 10 nucleotides matching TRBD1. The ends lost 1 base at V and 6 bases at J; junction bases unmatched: 3. Germline-derived CDR1 and CDR2 are MGHRA and YSYEKL. This CDR3 region has 15 residues. For the CDR3, the DNA is TGCGCCAGCAGCCAAGCGGACAGGGGGAGTCAGCCCCAGCATTTT. This encodes CASSQADRGSQPQHF.

The J gene is TRBJ2-7, the V gene TRBV7-2, with TRBD1 matching 10 bases. This CDR3 comprises 15 residues. Germline assignment: CDR1 SGHTA and CDR2 FQGNSA. Trimming cost V 6 bases and J 3 bases; bases outside gene matches: 8. The CDR3 protein is CASRYRRDRGYEQYF. The DNA for the CDR3 is TGTGCCAGCAGATACCGGCGGGACAGGGGCTACGAGCAGTACTTC. Based on the CDR3 plus reference TRBV7-2 and TRBJ2-7, the full variable domain is GAGVSQSPSNKVTEKGKDVELRCDPISGHTALYWYRQSLGQGLEFLIYFQGNSAPDKSGLPSDRFSAERTGGSVSTLTIQRTQQEDSAVYLCASRYRRDRGYEQYFGPGTRLTVT.

The chain links TRBV5-8 to TRBJ1-6; D possibly corresponds to TRBD1 (6 bases). Germline V gene sequence: CDR1 SGHTS, CDR2 YDEGEE. The CDR3 consists of 15 residues. The V end was cut by 3 bases, the J end by 2 bases, with 9 bases between. In DNA form, the CDR3 reads TGTGCCAGCAGCTGGAGACAGGCCTATAATTCACCCCTCCACTTT. Protein sequence: CASSWRQAYNSPLHF.

This chain joins TRBV6-5 and TRBJ1-1, with 10 bases matching TRBD1. V lost 2 bases to trimming and J lost 3 bases; unmatched junction nucleotides: 3. CDR1 and CDR2 (germline): MNHEY, SVGAGI. The CDR3 runs 15 residues. The CDR3 reads CASSYGDRGYTEAFF. DNA of the CDR3: TGTGCCAGCAGTTACGGGGACAGGGGATACACTGAAGCTTTCTTT.

The chain has TRBV18 and TRBJ2-7; 8 bases are shared with TRBD2. The V and J ends lost 2 bases and 2 bases, in that order; junction bases with no gene match: 5. The CDR3 runs to 15 residues. The V gene's germline CDR1 is KGHSH and CDR2 LQKENI. In DNA, the CDR3 is TGTGCCAGCTCACCATTAGCGGGGTCGACCTACGAGCAGTACTTC. This translates into CASSPLAGSTYEQYF.

This chain connects TRBV2 to TRBJ2-5; the D gene could be TRBD1 or TRBD2 (5 bases each). Per germline, CDR1 SNHLY and CDR2 FYNNEI. V was shortened by 1 base and J by 5 bases, with 14 bases between the two germline ends. The CDR3 covers 15 residues. The CDR3 region has the DNA TGTGCCAGCAGTGAAGAATCGGGGCCGGAGGAGACCCAGTACTTC. Translating gives CASSEESGPEETQYF.

The chain uses TRBV11-2 and TRBJ2-7, with 9 bases aligning to TRBD1. Germline CDR1 reads SGHAT; CDR2 reads FQNNGV. V was clipped by 5 bases and J by 3 bases; unmatched bases: 11. The CDR3 sequence is 16 residues long. CDR3 in DNA: TGTGCCAGCAGCCCCAGGTCCCGGGACAGGGTCTACGAGCAGTACTTC. Protein product: CASSPRSRDRVYEQYF.

The chain recombines TRBV10-2 with TRBJ2-7; D is undetermined. Trimming removed 4 bases at V and 0 bases at J, with 13 bases between. The germline V gene has CDR1 WSHSY and CDR2 SAAADI. The CDR3 spans 15 residues. The CDR3 sequence is CASSGLAVSSYEQYF. DNA for the CDR3: TGCGCCAGCAGTGGCCTGGCAGTCAGCTCCTACGAGCAGTACTTC.

This sequence joins TRBV7-3 and TRBJ1-1; D remains ambiguous. CDR1 and CDR2 (germline): SGHTA, FQGTGA. V lost 5 bases, J lost 1 base, and 14 bases lay in between. This CDR3 has 15 residues. The CDR3 here is CASSDNRAGNTEAFF. CDR3 coding DNA: TGTGCCAGCAGCGACAACCGGGCAGGGAACACTGAAGCTTTCTTT.

V and J are TRBV19 and TRBJ2-2; TRBD2 agrees at 12 bases. CDR1 is LNHDA, CDR2 SQIVND, per germline (reference sequence). CDR3 length: 15 amino acids. Trimming at V came to 8 bases and at J to 4 bases, leaving 5 bases not matched to a gene. The CDR3 DNA sequence: TGTGCCAGTGGCACTAGCGGGGGGACCACCGGGGAGCTGTTTTTT. Protein product: CASGTSGGTTGELFF.

The genes are TRBV5-1 and TRBJ1-1; TRBD1 is a possible D gene (6 bases). The CDR3 covers 13 residues. In germline, CDR1 is SGHRS, CDR2 YFSETQ. V lost 6 bases and J 7 bases, leaving 16 bases between the germline ends. In nucleotides, the CDR3 is TGCGCCAGCACCGAGCCAGGGGTTGGTGAAGCTTTCTTT. Amino acids: CASTEPGVGEAFF. Variable domain in full (rest from reference TRBV5-1 and TRBJ1-1): KAGVTQTPRYLIKTRGQQVTLSCSPISGHRSVSWYQQTPGQGLQFLFEYFSETQRNKGNFPGRFSGRQFSNSRSEMNVSTLELGDSALYLCASTEPGVGEAFFGQGTRLTVV.

V and J are TRBV6-5 and TRBJ2-7, with 7 bases that match TRBD2. Germline CDR1 and CDR2: MNHEY and SVGAGI. This CDR3 comprises 13 residues. V trimming: 8 bases; J trimming: 2 bases; junction bases outside the gene matches: 6. CDR3 sequence (DNA): TGTGCCAGCCGGCCTAGCGGTGCCTACGAGCAGTACTTC. Translated: CASRPSGAYEQYF.

Here the CDR3 DNA reads TGCGCCTCAGGGGGCTCGGGGGAGCTGTTTTTT. This gives the protein CASGGSGELFF. The chain is built from TRBV29-1 and TRBJ2-2; the match to TRBD1 covers 8 bases. The CDR3 consists of 11 residues. Looked up from germline, CDR1 is SQVTM and CDR2 is ANQGSEA.

The chain has TRBV6-1 and TRBJ1-1; 7 bases line up with TRBD1. This CDR3 region has 13 residues. Germline V gene sequence: CDR1 MNHNS, CDR2 SASEGT. With V trimmed by 6 bases and J by 6 bases, 7 bases remained unmatched. DNA of the CDR3: TGTGCCAGCAGCCGGACAGGCTTCGCTGAAGCTTTCTTT. It codes for CASSRTGFAEAFF.

CDR3 nucleotides: TGTGCCAGCAGTGCGGGACAAAATGTCAAACTGTTTTTT. It encodes CASSAGQNVKLFF. This chain joins TRBV6-5 and TRBJ1-4; D is perhaps TRBD1 (6 bases). V lost 5 bases, J lost 11 bases, and 15 bases lay in between. Germline V gene data show CDR1 as MNHEY and CDR2 as SVGAGI. CDR3 length: 13 residues.

This clone has more than one count but fewer than ten. The chain combines TRBV11-2 with TRBJ1-6, with no clear D. The CDR3 has 16 amino acids. CDR1 is SGHAT and CDR2 is FQNNGV in the germline V gene. Trimming took off 5 bases at V and 6 bases at J, with 17 bases between the two ends. CDR3: CASSRKFSDLNSPLHF. The CDR3 bases are TGTGCCAGCAGCCGAAAATTCAGCGATCTTAATTCACCCCTCCACTTT. Full variable domain (remainder filled in from reference TRBV11-2 and TRBJ1-6): EAGVAQSPRYKIIEKRQSVAFWCNPISGHATLYWYQQILGQGPKLLIQFQNNGVVDDSQLPKDRFSAERLKGVDSTLKIQPAKLEDSAVYLCASSRKFSDLNSPLHFGNGTRLTVT.

The rearrangement links TRBV6-5 to TRBJ1-5; weak D call: TRBD1 (5 bases). Trimming removed 6 bases from V and 9 bases from J, with 21 bases in between. This CDR3 is built from 15 residues. Germline values: CDR1 MNHEY, CDR2 SVGAGI. CDR3 loop: CASSSGTETRGPQHF. As DNA, the CDR3 is TGTGCCAGCAGCTCCGGGACGGAGACACGCGGGCCCCAGCATTTT.

The chain joins TRBV7-2 to TRBJ1-1, with D possibly being TRBD1 (6 bases). CDR3 length: 12 amino acids. The V end was cut by 6 bases, the J end by 14 bases, with 19 bases between. The V gene's germline CDR1 is SGHTA and CDR2 FQGNSA. In DNA form, the CDR3 reads TGTGCCAGCAGTCTCCGGGGGGCGGGGCGGTTCTTT. This translates into CASSLRGAGRFF.